One and the same sample provided the 31 T cell receptor beta chains below, sequenced in a study of post-analysis software for immune sequencing data. Study results and limitations: Among roughly five TRBV segments more frequent in patients than controls were TRBV5-6, TRBV5-1 and TRBV20-1.

Their recognized antigens are unknown. Incorporated into the TCR beta cDNA libraries were unique molecular identifiers, which served to reduce PCR and sequencing biases. TCRdb re-called the PCR reads with MiXCR, one entry per CDR3 protein. The profile shows hundreds of thousands of distinct CDR3 sequences, over 45% of them singletons. Material: blood. The receptors here all came from a girl aged 2 to 9 with multiple sclerosis.

This chain connects TRBV27 to TRBJ2-4, with TRBD1 matching 9 bases. TRBJ2-5 matches the DNA end more closely, so the J call is doubtful. This CDR3 is built from 14 residues. Germline CDR1 MNHEY, CDR2 SMNVEV (reference sequence). The CDR3 nucleotides read TGTGCCAGCAGTATGGACAGGGGCCAAGAGACCCAGTACTTC. Its protein product is CASSMDRGQETQYF.

This chain uses TRBV28 with TRBJ2-1; no clear D. The CDR3 is 11 amino acids. The germline CDR1 and CDR2 sequences are MDHEN and SYDVKM. Trimming took off 4 bases at V and 9 bases at J, with 7 bases between the two ends. The CDR3 DNA reads TGTGCCAGCAGTTCATTGACTGAGCAGTTCTTC. Encoded protein: CASSSLTEQFF.

This rearrangement joins TRBV7-2 to TRBJ2-4, with D maybe TRBD2 (6 bases). The CDR3 is 17 amino acids. Looked up from germline, CDR1 is SGHTA and CDR2 is FQGNSA. V dropped 1 base and J dropped 4 bases, with 17 bases sitting between them. The DNA of the CDR3 is TGTGCCAGCAGCTTAGTTGCTGGGGCTGGGGGGAAAAACATTCAGTACTTC. Residues: CASSLVAGAGGKNIQYF.

The V and J genes are TRBV6-5 and TRBJ2-6; the D gene is possibly TRBD1 (6 bases). This CDR3 has 15 amino acids. The V gene lost 8 bases and the J gene lost 1 base, with 12 bases spanning the gap. Germline loops: CDR1 MNHEY, CDR2 SVGAGI. This CDR3 reads CASARTGSGANVLTF. CDR3 nucleotide sequence: TGTGCCAGCGCCCGTACAGGGTCTGGGGCCAACGTCCTGACTTTC.

This sequence joins TRBV6-6 and TRBJ1-4; D gene ambiguous. V lost 5 bases and J lost 6, with 10 bases in between. From germline, CDR1 is MNHNY and CDR2 SVGAGI (reference sequence). CDR3 length equals 13 residues. The CDR3 region is CASSAQSDEKLFF. As DNA, the CDR3 is TGTGCCAGCAGTGCCCAATCGGATGAAAAACTGTTTTTT.

This clonotype was seen more than once but under ten times. The rearrangement joins TRBV7-3 to TRBJ1-1; D is unresolved. V dropped 5 bases and J dropped 1 base, with 8 bases sitting between them. This CDR3 spans 13 amino acids. Germline values: CDR1 SGHTA, CDR2 FQGTGA. The CDR3 here is CASSSRTNTEAFF. In nucleotides, the CDR3 is TGTGCCAGCAGCAGTCGGACGAACACTGAAGCTTTCTTT.

The chain uses TRBV20-1 and TRBJ2-3; 10 bases are a match to TRBD2. The CDR3 length is 16 residues. J lost 1 base, V lost 4 bases, and 8 bases had no gene match. The V gene's germline CDR1 is DFQATT and CDR2 SNEGSKA (reference sequence). In nucleotides, the CDR3 is TGCAGTGCTAAAGCGGGGGGGCCCTTTGGCACAGATACGCAGTATTTT. It translates to CSAKAGGPFGTDTQYF.

This chain joins TRBV7-2 and TRBJ1-2; D possibly corresponds to TRBD1 (5 bases). The CDR3 consists of 16 residues. In germline, CDR1 is SGHTA, CDR2 FQGNSA. V dropped 1 base and J dropped 3 bases, with 15 bases sitting between them. The CDR3 loop is CASSLENGGLDYGYTF. The CDR3 DNA reads TGTGCCAGCAGCTTAGAAAATGGGGGACTTGACTATGGCTACACCTTC.

This clonotype was seen more than once but under ten times. The V and J genes are TRBV12-3 or TRBV12-4 and TRBJ2-1; TRBD2 matches 9 bases. V shed 4 bases and J 8 bases; nucleotides not matched to a gene: 6. The CDR3 length is 14 residues. The CDR3 region has the DNA TGTGCCAGCAGTTCCGGACTAGCGCAGGATGAGCAGTTCTTC. Translating it yields CASSSGLAQDEQFF.

The V and J genes are TRBV6-1 and TRBJ2-7; 8 bases fit TRBD2. In germline, CDR1 is MNHNS, CDR2 SASEGT. After removal of 7 bases from V and 2 bases from J, the junction contained 4 bases not matched to a gene. The CDR3 consists of 13 residues. The CDR3 protein is CASKSGRPYEQYF. As DNA, the CDR3 is TGTGCCAGCAAGAGCGGGAGACCCTACGAGCAGTACTTC.

The chain couples TRBV4-3 to TRBJ1-2, with D perhaps TRBD1 (6 bases). Trimming left V 0 bases short and J 7 bases short, with 12 bases between. Per germline, CDR1 LGHNA and CDR2 YSLEER. This CDR3 has 14 residues. The CDR3 here is CASSQDRGGFGYTF. The CDR3 DNA sequence: TGCGCCAGCAGCCAAGATAGAGGGGGATTTGGCTACACCTTC.

V gene TRBV18 combines with J gene TRBJ2-5, with a weak D call TRBD2 (6 bases). The CDR3 has 12 residues. Germline loops: CDR1 KGHSH, CDR2 LQKENI. With 1 base removed from V and 12 bases from J, the gap between germline ends came to 12 bases. The CDR3 here is CASSPRGPGEYF. CDR3 DNA sequence: TGTGCCAGCTCACCACGAGGGCCGGGAGAGTACTTC.

This sequence joins TRBV4-1 and TRBJ2-7; D could derive from TRBD1 or TRBD2 (5 bases each). The CDR3 is 18 residues long. Trimming stripped 1 base from V and 3 bases from J, with 22 bases between. The germline V gene encodes CDR1 MGHRA and CDR2 YSYEKL. The CDR3 bases are TGCGCCAGCAGCCAAGGGGCGTTAATGGGGGTGTTAAGCTACGAGCAGTACTTC. Encoded protein: CASSQGALMGVLSYEQYF.

This clonotype has just a few counts. This chain uses TRBV4-3 with TRBJ2-6; 7 nucleotides line up with TRBD2. Germline V CDR1 and CDR2: LGHNA, YSLEER. The CDR3 extends over 22 amino acids. J lost 3 bases, V lost 2 bases, and 22 bases had no gene match. CDR3 region: CASSQHTGGRGESKRGANVLTF. The DNA of the CDR3 is TGCGCCAGCAGCCAACATACGGGGGGACGAGGCGAGAGTAAACGTGGGGCCAACGTCCTGACTTTC.

A few counts support this clonotype. The rearrangement joins TRBV20-1 to TRBJ1-4, with TRBD1 as a possible D gene (5 bases). The CDR3 sequence is 14 residues long. CDR1 and CDR2 (germline): DFQATT, SNEGSKA (reference sequence). Trimming pared 0 bases from V and 8 bases from J, leaving 13 bases between. The CDR3 nucleotides read TGCAGTGCTAGAGATTGGCAGGGTCCGGAAAAACTGTTTTTT. Protein product: CSARDWQGPEKLFF.

A few counts support this clonotype. The rearrangement joins TRBV12-3 or TRBV12-4 to TRBJ2-3, with 9 bases identical to TRBD1. CDR3 size: 17 residues. V was pared by 0 bases and J by 5 bases, with 9 bases of the junction left unmatched. In nucleotides, the CDR3 is TGTGCCAGCAGTTTAGCGCTAAGACAGGGGGTCGGAGATACGCAGTATTTT. Translated: CASSLALRQGVGDTQYF.

This clonotype has only a few counts. V and J are TRBV2 and TRBJ1-2; 9 bases are shared with TRBD1. From germline, CDR1 is SNHLY and CDR2 FYNNEI. V lost 10 bases and J lost 1; bases outside the gene matches: 4. The CDR3 has 13 amino acids. The CDR3 loop is CAKGTGINYGYTF. The CDR3 DNA sequence: TGTGCCAAGGGGACAGGGATTAACTATGGCTACACCTTC.

The chain joins TRBV10-1 to TRBJ2-2; perhaps TRBD1 as D (5 bases). Looked up from germline, CDR1 is WNHNN and CDR2 is SYGVQD (reference sequence). The CDR3 runs to 13 residues. V was clipped by 8 bases and J by 2 bases, with 9 bases between them. CDR3 sequence reads: CASGAPNTGELFF. The CDR3 DNA is TGCGCCAGCGGGGCCCCTAACACCGGGGAGCTGTTTTTT.

The rearrangement joins TRBV10-1 to TRBJ1-2, with D hard to call. The germline V and J ends were trimmed by 2 bases and 2 bases, with 6 bases remaining between them. The CDR3 spans 13 residues. The germline CDR1 and CDR2 sequences are WNHNN and SYGVQD (reference sequence). The CDR3 here is CASSEGINYGYTF. The CDR3 region has the DNA TGCGCCAGCAGTGAGGGGATCAACTATGGCTACACCTTC.

The chain employs TRBV4-3 and TRBJ2-5; D not certain. This CDR3 is built from 14 residues. Trimming removed 0 bases from V and 9 bases from J, with 14 bases in between. Germline-derived CDR1 and CDR2 are LGHNA and YSLEER. This CDR3 is CASSQDTGLEAQYF. Written as DNA, the CDR3 is TGCGCCAGCAGCCAAGATACCGGGCTTGAGGCCCAGTACTTC.

This sequence joins TRBV29-1 and TRBJ2-5; no clear D gene. This CDR3 contains 10 residues. The germline gives CDR1 SQVTM, CDR2 ANQGSEA. V was trimmed by 4 bases and J by 3 bases, leaving 3 bases between them. The CDR3 reads CSVAKETQYF. CDR3 DNA: TGCAGCGTTGCAAAAGAGACCCAGTACTTC.

This chain uses TRBV11-1 with TRBJ2-5, with D unclear. Per the germline V gene, CDR1 is SGHAT and CDR2 is FQDESV (reference sequence). Trimming shortened V by 9 bases and J by 2 bases, and 10 bases separated the two germline ends. CDR3 length equals 12 residues. The CDR3 DNA reads as TGTGCCAGTCTGGGGTGGCAAGAGACCCAGTACTTC. Amino acid sequence: CASLGWQETQYF.

The V call is TRBV29-1, the J call TRBJ1-5; D not resolved. This CDR3 has 14 amino acids. Germline V gives CDR1 SQVTM, CDR2 ANQGSEA. Trimming took off 7 bases at V and 2 bases at J, with 15 bases between the two ends. This CDR3 reads CSARARAGNQPQHF. The CDR3, as DNA: TGCAGCGCCCGAGCCCGGGCAGGCAATCAGCCCCAGCATTTT.

This clonotype was found a few times. The J gene is TRBJ2-5, the V gene TRBV5-1; D is unclear. Germline loops: CDR1 SGHRS, CDR2 YFSETQ. The CDR3 spans 16 residues. V dropped 0 bases and J dropped 0 bases, with 12 bases sitting between them. The CDR3 loop reads CASSLAVSANQETQYF. The DNA for the CDR3 is TGCGCCAGCAGCTTGGCCGTATCAGCGAACCAAGAGACCCAGTACTTC.

V and J are TRBV24-1 and TRBJ2-1, with 10 bases that match TRBD2. This CDR3 region has 17 residues. Germline V lookup: CDR1 KGHDR, CDR2 SFDVKD. V gave up 3 bases and J gave up 2 bases; unmatched junction bases: 6. The CDR3: CATSDPSSGGAYNEQFF. CDR3 in DNA: TGTGCCACCAGTGATCCCTCTAGCGGGGGCGCCTACAATGAGCAGTTCTTC.

This clonotype was seen more than once but under ten times. V is TRBV10-3 and J is TRBJ2-5; the D gene is possibly TRBD2 (5 bases). From germline, CDR1 is ENHRY and CDR2 SYGVKD. V shed 0 bases and J shed 4 bases, with 6 bases lying between them. This CDR3 contains 13 residues. The CDR3 DNA sequence: TGTGCCATCAGTGAGTCTAGCGTAGAGACCCAGTACTTC. This encodes CAISESSVETQYF.

The chain recombines TRBV5-1 with TRBJ2-7, with 9 bases matching TRBD2. The germline gives CDR1 SGHRS, CDR2 YFSETQ. The V and J ends lost 4 bases and 5 bases, in that order; junction bases with no gene match: 7. There are 14 residues in the CDR3. This chain's CDR3 is CASSPSGTLNEQYF. CDR3 sequence (DNA): TGCGCCAGCAGCCCTAGCGGGACCCTTAACGAGCAGTACTTC.

V and J are TRBV4-2 and TRBJ2-4; D is ambiguous. The CDR3 has 16 residues. V lost 4 bases and J lost 1, with 14 bases in between. The germline gives CDR1 LGHNA, CDR2 YNFKEQ. The CDR3 protein is CASSPTKTYAKNIQYF. The CDR3 DNA is TGTGCCAGCAGCCCCACGAAGACGTACGCCAAAAACATTCAGTACTTC.

This clonotype was found a few times. The chain is built from TRBV6-1 and TRBJ2-5; TRBD2 aligns across 8 bases. V gave up 7 bases and J gave up 5 bases; unmatched junction bases: 6. This CDR3 has 13 residues. CDR1 is MNHNS and CDR2 is SASEGT in the germline V gene. The CDR3 sequence is CASTLGGRETQYF. The CDR3 DNA follows: TGTGCCAGCACCCTGGGCGGGAGGGAGACCCAGTACTTC.

CDR3: CASGTGVYEQYF. CDR3 nucleotide sequence: TGTGCCAGCGGGACAGGGGTCTACGAGCAGTACTTC. V usage is TRBV28 and J usage is TRBJ2-7; 10 nucleotides line up with TRBD1. J lost 3 bases, V lost 8 bases, and 1 base had no gene match. CDR3 length: 12 residues. Germline lookup yields CDR1 MDHEN and CDR2 SYDVKM. Based on the CDR3 plus reference TRBV28 and TRBJ2-7, the full variable domain is DVKVTQSSRYLVKRTGEKVFLECVQDMDHENMFWYRQDPGLGLRLIYFSYDVKMKEKGDIPEGYSVSREKKERFSLILESASTNQTSMYLCASGTGVYEQYFGPGTRLTVT.

The V gene is TRBV4-3, the J gene TRBJ2-7; D could derive from TRBD1 or TRBD2 (5 bases each). The end of the DNA is better explained by TRBJ2-5, so the J call may be wrong. The germline CDR1 and CDR2 sequences are LGHNA and YSLEER. The CDR3 is 15 amino acids. CDR3 in DNA: TGCGCCAGCAGTGAAGGTGGGGGACCAGGAGAGACCCAGTACTTC. This sequence encodes CASSEGGGPGETQYF.